The next 13 T cell receptor beta chains were all read from a single sample in a study of blood T cell repertoires in COVID-19. Measured with immunoSEQ multiplex PCR; TCRdb has only the in-frame clones, and not every one. The sample holds some 100,000 clones, 70% to 80% seen once. The material sequenced was peripheral blood. These receptors all stem from a man in his 70s with active or convalescent COVID-19.

V gene TRBV7-2 combines with J gene TRBJ2-7; D might be TRBD1 (6 bases). V lost 5 bases and J 7 bases, leaving 18 bases between the germline ends. The germline V gene has CDR1 SGHTA and CDR2 FQGNSA. The CDR3 extends over 14 amino acids. For the CDR3, the DNA is TGTGCCAGCAGCATCAGCCGGGACACCGTGGAGCAGTACTTC. Its translation: CASSISRDTVEQYF.

The genes are TRBV6-5 and TRBJ2-7, with TRBD2 identical over 10 bases. Germline CDR1 and CDR2: MNHEY and SVGAGI. With 2 bases clipped from V and 5 bases from J, the junction kept 9 bases outside the gene matches. The CDR3 is 16 amino acids. The CDR3 coding sequence is TGTGCCAGCAGTTACCCCCTGGGCAGCGGGAGGGACGAGCAGTACTTC. This gives the protein CASSYPLGSGRDEQYF.

The chain carries TRBV6-2 or TRBV6-3 and TRBJ1-1; possible D gene TRBD1, 5 bases. V was shortened by 2 bases and J by 3 bases, with 16 bases between the two germline ends. The CDR3 totals 16 residues. Germline values: CDR1 MNHEY, CDR2 SVGEGT. This CDR3 is CASSYAGTELHTEAFF. The CDR3 coding sequence is TGTGCCAGCAGTTACGCGGGGACGGAGCTCCACACTGAAGCTTTCTTT.

This clone has more than one count but fewer than ten. V gene TRBV27 combines with J gene TRBJ2-7; D is unclear. Germline V gene lookup returns CDR1 MNHEY and CDR2 SMNVEV (reference sequence). The CDR3 covers 14 residues. V lost 3 bases and J 5 bases, leaving 14 bases between the germline ends. The chain's CDR3 is CASSFVPLGDEQYF. The CDR3 DNA is TGTGCCAGCAGTTTTGTCCCCCTTGGAGACGAGCAGTACTTC.

The chain has TRBV6-5 and TRBJ2-7, with a weak D call TRBD2 (6 bases). In germline, CDR1 is MNHEY, CDR2 SVGAGI. This CDR3 region has 14 residues. V dropped 5 bases and J dropped 6 bases, with 17 bases sitting between them. CDR3 region: CASSPGLRRAEQYF. DNA of the CDR3: TGTGCCAGCAGTCCGGGACTCCGACGGGCCGAGCAGTACTTC.

The chain is built from TRBV19 and TRBJ1-2, with 8 bases matching TRBD1. Germline values: CDR1 LNHDA, CDR2 SQIVND (reference sequence). CDR3 length: 15 amino acids. V was clipped by 8 bases and J by 7 bases; unmatched bases: 15. The chain's CDR3 is CASARTGLDFFGYTF. CDR3 nucleotide sequence: TGTGCCAGTGCCCGGACAGGGCTGGATTTTTTTGGCTACACCTTC.

The V gene is TRBV21-1, the J gene TRBJ1-1; TRBD1 is taken as the D call from the table, unchecked against the DNA. TRBV21-1 is described as a pseudogene. This CDR3 has 15 residues. The CDR3 region has the DNA TGTGCCAGCAGCAAAGCGGGGGCCCAAGACACTGAAGCTTTCTTT. It yields the protein CASSKAGAQDTEAFF.

The rearrangement links TRBV4-1 to TRBJ2-1, with 8 bases aligning to TRBD1. The trim removed 0 bases at V and 2 bases at J, leaving 6 bases unmatched. Germline V CDR1 and CDR2: MGHRA, YSYEKL. This CDR3 comprises 17 residues. CDR3 protein: CASSQDRGQDTYNEQFF. CDR3 DNA: TGCGCCAGCAGCCAAGATCGGGGACAGGATACCTACAATGAGCAGTTCTTC.

The V gene is TRBV5-6, the J gene TRBJ2-3, with 9 nucleotides matching TRBD1. The length of the CDR3 is 14 residues. V lost 0 bases to trimming and J lost 7 bases; unmatched junction nucleotides: 3. Germline V gene lookup returns CDR1 SGHDT and CDR2 YYEEEE. CDR3 nucleotide sequence: TGTGCCAGCAGCTTGGCGGACAGGGGCTATACGCAGTATTTT. Its protein is CASSLADRGYTQYF.

The genes are TRBV4-2 and TRBJ1-2; TRBD1 is a possible D gene (6 bases). The length of the CDR3 is 15 residues. Germline V gene sequence: CDR1 LGHNA, CDR2 YNFKEQ. Trimming stripped 3 bases from V and 8 bases from J, with 19 bases between. The CDR3 nucleotides are TGTGCCAGCAGCCAGAACCCGCCAGGGGCAGGCGGCTACACCTTC. Translation gives CASSQNPPGAGGYTF.

The chain has TRBV7-2 and TRBJ2-7, with 13 bases that match TRBD2. Per germline, CDR1 SGHTA and CDR2 FQGNSA. V lost 5 bases, J lost 7 bases, and 5 bases stayed unmatched. This CDR3 spans 14 amino acids. The chain's CDR3 is CASSTSGGAKEQYF. The CDR3, as DNA: TGTGCCAGCAGCACTAGCGGGGGGGCTAAAGAGCAGTACTTC.

The chain uses TRBV2 and TRBJ2-1, with D perhaps TRBD2 (5 bases). CDR1 is SNHLY, CDR2 FYNNEI, per germline. Trimming shortened V by 7 bases and J by 7 bases, and 17 bases separated the two germline ends. The CDR3 is 14 residues long. The CDR3 protein is CASTRNLAGNEQFF. The CDR3 nucleotides read TGTGCCAGCACCCGGAACCTAGCCGGGAATGAGCAGTTCTTC. Complete variable domain (other parts from reference TRBV2 and TRBJ2-1): EPEVTQTPSHQVTQMGQEVILRCVPISNHLYFYWYRQILGQKVEFLVSFYNNEISEKSEIFDDQFSVERPDGSNFTLKIRSTKLEDSAMYFCASTRNLAGNEQFFGPGTRLTVL.

The V and J genes are TRBV5-5 and TRBJ2-3; D might be TRBD2 (7 bases). Germline V gene data show CDR1 as SGHKS and CDR2 as YYEKEE (reference sequence). The CDR3 loop spans 16 amino acids. Trimming took off 4 bases at V and 2 bases at J, with 17 bases between the two ends. In DNA form, the CDR3 reads TGTGCCAGCAGCAGACTCGGGGGGCCGAACACAGATACGCAGTATTTT. Translated: CASSRLGGPNTDTQYF.